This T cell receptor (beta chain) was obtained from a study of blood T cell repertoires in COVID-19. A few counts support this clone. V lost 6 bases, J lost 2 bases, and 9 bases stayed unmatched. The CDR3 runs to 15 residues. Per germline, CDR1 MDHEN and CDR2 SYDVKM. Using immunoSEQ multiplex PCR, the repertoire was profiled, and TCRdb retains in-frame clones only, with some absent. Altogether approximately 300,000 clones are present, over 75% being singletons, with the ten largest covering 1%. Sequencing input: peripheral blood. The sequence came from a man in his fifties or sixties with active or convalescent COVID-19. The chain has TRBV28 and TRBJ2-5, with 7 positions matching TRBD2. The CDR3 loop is CASSLGWGGQETQYF. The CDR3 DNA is TGTGCCAGCAGCCTCGGATGGGGGGGACAAGAGACCCAGTACTTC.